Listed below are T cell receptor beta chains from one sample, sequenced in a study of a mutant IDH1 vaccine in newly diagnosed glioma. Assay used: immunoSEQ multiplex PCR; TCRdb lists only in-frame clones, some missing. The sample lists about 21,000 clones, around nine tenths occurring once. These receptors have no known antigen. The input for sequencing was PBMCs, taken from a glioma patient whose treatment included an IDH1 peptide vaccine. All receptors derive from a woman aged 40-49 years with glioma. Both conserved end residues are part of each CDR3. Each record gives: V gene, clone size, J gene, D gene, CDR3 DNA, CDR3 protein. A D gene is named only where the DNA matches it firmly. Clone size is not always given. Where it is, it says once, few, many or a class for expanded clones.

TRBV10-2	.	TRBJ1-1	.	TGCGCCAGCAGTAGCAACAGGAACACTGAAGCTTTCTTT	CASSSNRNTEAFF
TRBV28	.	TRBJ1-5	.	TGTGCCAGCAGATCCCTCGAACCCAGTCAGCCCCAGCATTTT	CASRSLEPSQPQHF
TRBV4-1	.	TRBJ2-5	.	TGCGCCAGCAGCCAACCGGCAGTTGGGAGAGAGACCCAGTACTTC	CASSQPAVGRETQYF
TRBV4-2	.	TRBJ1-2	.	TGTGCCAGCAGCCAAGTTGCGGGCCCCTATGGCTACACCTTC	CASSQVAGPYGYTF
TRBV2	.	TRBJ1-1	.	TGTGCCAGCATCGGTTTAAACACTGAAGCTTTCTTT	CASIGLNTEAFF
TRBV5-1	.	TRBJ2-5	.	TGCGCCAGCAGCTTTGCTAGCCCCCGTGAGACCCAGTACTTC	CASSFASPRETQYF
TRBV5-1	.	TRBJ1-4	.	TGCGCCAGCAGCTTCACCGGAGGTGAAAAACTGTTTTTT	CASSFTGGEKLFF
TRBV6-5	.	TRBJ2-7	.	TGTGCCAGCAGTTACTCGAACAGGGGAGGGGAGCAGTACTTC	CASSYSNRGGEQYF
TRBV29-1	.	TRBJ1-1	.	TGCAGCGTTGAAGGGCTGCGGAACACTGAAGCTTTCTTT	CSVEGLRNTEAFF
TRBV10-2	.	TRBJ2-1	TRBD2	TGCGCCAGCAATACAGCGGGGGGCCGGAACGATGAGCAGTTCTTC	CASNTAGGRNDEQFF
TRBV4-1	once	TRBJ1-2	.	TGCGCCAGCAGCCAAGGAGTTTATGGCTACACCTTC	CASSQGVYGYTF
TRBV7-9	.	TRBJ2-7	TRBD2	TGTGCCAGCAGCCCAGGACTAGCGGGAGGGTACGAGCAGTACTTC	CASSPGLAGGYEQYF
TRBV25-1	.	TRBJ2-7	.	TGTGCCAGCAGTGAACGGGACTACGAGCAGTACTTC	CASSERDYEQYF
TRBV5-1	.	TRBJ2-7	.	TGCGCCTCCAGGGGATGGGGCTACGAGCAGTACTTC	CASRGWGYEQYF
TRBV30	once	TRBJ2-7	.	TGTGCCTGGAGTGATTCGACAATCCCACCTTACGAGCAGTACTTC	CAWSDSTIPPYEQYF
TRBV6-6	.	TRBJ1-5	.	TGTGCCAGCAGTTACCGGGGAGGGGTCAATCAGCCCCAGCATTTT	CASSYRGGVNQPQHF
TRBV2	.	TRBJ2-5	TRBD2	TGTGCCAGCAGTGAAGCTAGACTAGCGGGAGGGCAAAGGGAGACCCAGTACTTC	CASSEARLAGGQRETQYF
TRBV19	once	TRBJ1-5	.	TGTGCCAGTAGTATTCCCGGAGGGGGGAGCAATCAGCCCCAGCATTTT	CASSIPGGGSNQPQHF
TRBV7-8	.	TRBJ2-3	TRBD2	TGTGCCAGCAGCATACTAGCGGGGGGCCGCACAGATACGCAGTATTTT	CASSILAGGRTDTQYF
TRBV7-6	.	TRBJ1-2	TRBD1	TGTGCCAGCAGCTCCCTTACCACAGGGGATGGCTACACCTTC	CASSSLTTGDGYTF
TRBV4-1	few	TRBJ2-7	.	TGCGCCAGCAGCCAAGAAACGGGGGAGCAGTACTTC	CASSQETGEQYF
TRBV29-1	.	TRBJ2-2	.	TGCAGCGTTGGGCAGGGATGGGGCACCGGGGAGCTGTTTTTT	CSVGQGWGTGELFF
TRBV2	.	TRBJ2-7	TRBD1	TGTGCCAGCACCCTACCGGACCTTGGCAGGGGGCATAACTACGAGCAGTACTTC	CASTLPDLGRGHNYEQYF
TRBV4-1	.	TRBJ1-4	TRBD1	TGCGCCAGCAGCCACGGCAGGGGGGATAATGAAAAACTGTTTTTT	CASSHGRGDNEKLFF
TRBV10-3	.	TRBJ1-1	TRBD1	TGTGCCACCAGGGGACAGATAAACACTGAAGCTTTCTTT	CATRGQINTEAFF
TRBV29-1	.	TRBJ1-4	.	TGCAGCGTTGAGGGTGGAGATTACGATAATGAAAAACTGTTTTTT	CSVEGGDYDNEKLFF
TRBV18	.	TRBJ1-4	.	TGTGCCAGCTCACCTCTTCGGGATCCCTTGGAAAAACTGTTTTTT	CASSPLRDPLEKLFF
TRBV4-1	.	TRBJ2-5	.	TGCGCCAGCAGCCGGCCGTTAGAGACCCAGTACTTC	CASSRPLETQYF